This T cell receptor beta chain was sequenced in a study of OX40 agonist ivuxolimab in advanced cancers. Looking at the study overall: Earlier treatment with anti-PD-1, anti-PD-L1 or anti-CTLA-4 was permitted, and 35% to 45% had received some.

The table came from immunoSEQ multiplex PCR; TCRdb's copy has only in-frame clones and leaves some out. The repertoire consists of roughly 79,000 clones, with roughly 89% occurring once and the leading ten covering about 1.6%. This receptor was identified in an adult with an advanced solid tumor such as melanoma, head and neck, liver or kidney cancer. Sequences were derived from CD4+ or CD8+ T cells sorted from blood, sampled in a trial of the OX40 agonist ivuxolimab.

In DNA, the CDR3 is TGTGCCAGCAGCGTAGTGTCGCAGGGGTACGAGCAGTACTTC. Protein: CASSVVSQGYEQYF. The chain links TRBV9 to TRBJ2-7, with D possibly TRBD1 on 6 matching bases. V was trimmed by 0 bases and J by 4 bases, leaving 11 bases between them. Germline CDR1 is SGDLS and CDR2 is YYNGEE. There are 14 residues in the CDR3.